This TCR beta chain was documented in a study of blood T cell repertoires in COVID-19. The assay was immunoSEQ multiplex PCR, and TCRdb's table has in-frame clones only and misses some. Of 180,000 or so clones detected, over 75% appear once; the ten largest clones hold approximately 9.9%. With respect to this clone: This specimen includes other DNA sequences encoding the same CDR3.

This receptor was obtained from a man aged 45 to 65 who had recovered from COVID-19. The specimen was PBMCs or T cells enriched from blood (not recorded which).

The CDR3 region has the DNA TGTGCCAGCAGTCAGGGGGTCTACGAGCAGTACTTC. Protein product: CASSQGVYEQYF. J is TRBJ2-7 and V is TRBV28; 7 bases are a match to TRBD1. The CDR3 extends over 12 amino acids. Unmatched junction bases numbered 1, after V lost 5 bases and J lost 3 bases. Germline V CDR1 and CDR2: MDHEN, SYDVKM.